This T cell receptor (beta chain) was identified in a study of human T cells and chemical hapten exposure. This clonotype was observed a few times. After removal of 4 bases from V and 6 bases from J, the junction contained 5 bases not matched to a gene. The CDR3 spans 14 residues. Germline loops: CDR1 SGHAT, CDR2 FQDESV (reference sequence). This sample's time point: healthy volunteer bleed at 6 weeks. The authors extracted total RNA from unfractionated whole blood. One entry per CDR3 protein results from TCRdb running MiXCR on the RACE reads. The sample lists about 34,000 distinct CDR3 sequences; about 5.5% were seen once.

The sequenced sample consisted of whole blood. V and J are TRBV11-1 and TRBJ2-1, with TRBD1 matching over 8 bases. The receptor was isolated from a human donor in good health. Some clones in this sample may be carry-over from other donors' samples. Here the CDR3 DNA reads TGTGCCAGCAGCTCCGCGACAGGGGCCAATGAGCAGTTCTTC. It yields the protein CASSSATGANEQFF. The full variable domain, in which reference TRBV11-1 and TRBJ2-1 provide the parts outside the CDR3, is EAEVAQSPRYKITEKSQAVAFWCDPISGHATLYWYRQILGQGPELLVQFQDESVVDDSQLPKDRFSAERLKGVDSTLKIQPAELGDSAMYLCASSSATGANEQFFGPGTRLTVL.